These 13 T cell receptor beta chains were all obtained from the same sample, sequenced in a study of blood T cell repertoires in COVID-19. TCRdb's copy holds only in-frame clones and misses some; the assay was immunoSEQ multiplex PCR. The sample records about 150,000 clones, about 88% being singletons. The specimen was peripheral blood. The receptors derive from a woman of 80 years or more with COVID-19, enrolled during active disease.

For the CDR3, the DNA is TGTGCCAGCAGCTTGGTTGGGACAGGGGTCGGCTACACCTTC. This sequence encodes CASSLVGTGVGYTF. This chain joins TRBV5-4 and TRBJ1-2; 10 bases line up with TRBD1. J was trimmed by 8 bases and V by 0 bases; bases with no gene match: 4. The CDR3 totals 14 residues. Per the germline V gene, CDR1 is SGHNT and CDR2 is YYREEE (reference sequence). Full variable domain (remainder filled in from reference TRBV5-4 and TRBJ1-2): ETGVTQSPTHLIKTRGQQVTLRCSSQSGHNTVSWYQQALGQGPQFIFQYYREEENGRGNFPPRFSGLQFPNYSSELNVNALELDDSALYLCASSLVGTGVGYTFGSGTRLTVV.

This sequence joins TRBV13 and TRBJ2-4, with 12 bases matching TRBD2. Germline loops: CDR1 PRHDT, CDR2 FYEKMQ (reference sequence). This CDR3 comprises 16 residues. V shed 4 bases, J shed 4 bases, and the junction held 5 bases outside the gene matches. The CDR3 loop reads CASSSGLAGRKNIQYF. Here the CDR3 DNA reads TGTGCCAGCAGCTCAGGACTAGCGGGACGAAAAAACATTCAGTACTTC.

The chain has TRBV2 and TRBJ1-1; D is unresolved. The V end lost 4 bases, the J end lost 2 bases, and 8 bases lay between the germline ends. Germline assignment: CDR1 SNHLY and CDR2 FYNNEI. The CDR3 has 13 residues. In DNA, the CDR3 is TGTGCCAGCAGTGCTTCACTCAACACTGAAGCTTTCTTT. It translates to CASSASLNTEAFF.

The table lists this clone with a few counts. The gene calls are TRBV5-1 and TRBJ2-1; D perhaps matches TRBD2 (6 bases). The germline V and J ends were trimmed by 0 bases and 5 bases, with 12 bases remaining between them. This CDR3 is built from 15 residues. Germline-derived CDR1 and CDR2 are SGHRS and YFSETQ. The CDR3, as DNA: TGCGCCAGCAGCTTGGCGAGGGACTCGAACAATGAGCAGTTCTTC. This encodes CASSLARDSNNEQFF.

The chain links TRBV11-1 to TRBJ2-7, with a weak D call TRBD2 (6 bases). Trimming left V 3 bases short and J 0 bases short, with 9 bases between. The length of the CDR3 is 14 residues. CDR1 is SGHAT, CDR2 FQDESV, per germline (reference sequence). The CDR3 loop is CASSFLADSYEQYF. CDR3 nucleotides: TGTGCCAGCAGCTTCTTAGCGGACTCCTACGAGCAGTACTTC. The full variable domain, completed using reference TRBV11-1 and TRBJ2-7, is EAEVAQSPRYKITEKSQAVAFWCDPISGHATLYWYRQILGQGPELLVQFQDESVVDDSQLPKDRFSAERLKGVDSTLKIQPAELGDSAMYLCASSFLADSYEQYFGPGTRLTVT.

The V call is TRBV9, the J call TRBJ2-5, with D unclear. The V end lost 2 bases, the J end lost 5 bases, and 16 bases lay between the germline ends. The CDR3 extends over 15 amino acids. CDR1 SGDLS and CDR2 YYNGEE come from the germline V gene. The CDR3 protein is CASSVRGDRRETQYF. The CDR3, as DNA: TGTGCCAGCAGCGTCAGAGGAGACCGTAGGGAGACCCAGTACTTC.

This clone has a single count. The J gene is TRBJ1-5, the V gene TRBV28; 12 bases line up with TRBD1. The germline CDR1 and CDR2 sequences are MDHEN and SYDVKM. The J segment lost 6 bases and the V segment lost 6 bases, leaving 3 bases of the junction unmatched. CDR3 length: 14 residues. This chain's CDR3 is CASSLGQGAQPQHF. CDR3 DNA sequence: TGTGCCAGCAGCCTGGGACAGGGGGCTCAGCCCCAGCATTTT.

The V gene is TRBV15, the J gene TRBJ2-5; 10 bases are a match to TRBD1. CDR1 is LNHNV, CDR2 YYDKDF, per germline (reference sequence). The CDR3 covers 15 residues. Losses at the gene ends were 3 bases for V and 2 bases for J; bases not matched to a gene: 3. This CDR3 reads CATSSAGQGQETQYF. For the CDR3, the DNA is TGTGCCACCAGCAGTGCGGGACAGGGGCAAGAGACCCAGTACTTC.

The chain combines TRBV10-2 with TRBJ1-5; a weak D match, TRBD1 (6 bases). Trimming removed 8 bases at V and 4 bases at J, with 12 bases between. CDR3 length: 13 residues. The V gene's germline CDR1 is WSHSY and CDR2 SAAADI. This CDR3 is CASSTQGNQPQHF. CDR3 bases: TGCGCCAGCTCGACCCAGGGGAATCAGCCCCAGCATTTT.

The chain uses TRBV4-1 and TRBJ2-3; TRBD2 agrees at 11 bases. The CDR3 loop spans 18 amino acids. Germline V CDR1 and CDR2: MGHRA, YSYEKL. J lost 0 bases, V lost 0 bases, and 5 bases had no gene match. The CDR3 region has the DNA TGCGCCAGCAGCCAAGATCTAGCGGGAGGACCTAGCACAGATACGCAGTATTTT. This codes for CASSQDLAGGPSTDTQYF.

This rearrangement joins TRBV4-3 to TRBJ2-3, with 9 bases identical to TRBD1. With V trimmed by 3 bases and J by 3 bases, 10 bases remained unmatched. The CDR3 is 17 residues long. Germline CDR1 is LGHNA and CDR2 is YSLEER. CDR3 DNA: TGCGCCAGCAGCCAGAACCCGGACAGGGGCGGAACAGATACGCAGTATTTT. It yields the protein CASSQNPDRGGTDTQYF.

The chain recombines TRBV3-1 (or the pseudogene TRBV3-2) with TRBJ1-2, with a possible D match to TRBD1 (5 bases). The CDR3 extends over 15 amino acids. V was trimmed by 1 base and J by 7 bases, leaving 16 bases between them. Germline V lookup: CDR1 LGHDT, CDR2 YNNKEL (reference sequence). DNA of the CDR3: TGTGCCAGCAGCCAAGCTTTAACGGGGGTGAGTGGCTACACCTTC. It translates to CASSQALTGVSGYTF.

The chain links TRBV7-2 to TRBJ2-3, with TRBD2 identical over 12 bases. V lost 5 bases and J lost 5; bases outside the gene matches: 8. CDR3 length: 16 residues. Germline V lookup: CDR1 SGHTA, CDR2 FQGNSA. For the CDR3, the DNA is TGTGCCAGCAGCGCTAGCGGGAGGGCCGATTTAGATACGCAGTATTTT. This sequence encodes CASSASGRADLDTQYF.